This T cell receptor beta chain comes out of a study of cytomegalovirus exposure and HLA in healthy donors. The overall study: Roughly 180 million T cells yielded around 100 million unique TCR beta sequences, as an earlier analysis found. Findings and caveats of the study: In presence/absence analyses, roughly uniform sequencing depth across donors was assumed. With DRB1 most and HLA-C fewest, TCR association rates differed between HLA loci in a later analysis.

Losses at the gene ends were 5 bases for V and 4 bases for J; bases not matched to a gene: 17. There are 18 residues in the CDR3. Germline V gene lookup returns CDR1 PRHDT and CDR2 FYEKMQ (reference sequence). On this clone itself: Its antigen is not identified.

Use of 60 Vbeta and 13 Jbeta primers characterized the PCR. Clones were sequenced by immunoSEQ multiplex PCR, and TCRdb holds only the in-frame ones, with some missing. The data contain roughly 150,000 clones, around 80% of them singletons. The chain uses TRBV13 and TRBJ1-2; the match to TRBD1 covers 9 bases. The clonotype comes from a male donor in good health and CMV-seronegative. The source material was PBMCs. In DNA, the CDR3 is TGTGCCAGCAGCCTATACATCCGGGACAGGGAGGAAGGCTATGGCTACACCTTC. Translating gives CASSLYIRDREEGYGYTF. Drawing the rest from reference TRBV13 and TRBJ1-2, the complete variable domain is AAGVIQSPRHLIKEKRETATLKCYPIPRHDTVYWYQQGPGQDPQFLISFYEKMQSDKGSIPDRFSAQQFSDYHSELNMSSLELGDSALYFCASSLYIRDREEGYGYTFGSGTRLTVV.